This T cell receptor (beta chain) was found in a study of PD-1 blockade in classical Hodgkin lymphoma. General study findings and limits: Sources of repertoire differences remain undefined, possibly disease activity or prior therapy.

V was cut by 4 bases and J by 4 bases, with 16 bases left in between. This CDR3 comprises 15 residues. The germline V gene encodes CDR1 SGHTA and CDR2 FQGTGA. Some clones are missing from TCRdb's copy, which holds only in-frame ones; the method was immunoSEQ multiplex PCR. The repertoire holds thousands of clones, with roughly 87% as singletons. Turning to this clone: Its antigen is currently unknown.

After autologous stem cell transplantation all patients relapsed, and prior brentuximab vedotin exposure differed between cohorts. Purified CD4+ T cells were obtained from thawed PBMCs through magnetic negative selection. The chain links TRBV7-3 to TRBJ1-1; D perhaps matches TRBD1 (5 bases). Specimen: CD4+ T cells from blood, collected at baseline. This clonotype originated in a human donor with classical Hodgkin lymphoma. The CDR3 DNA reads as TGTGCCAGCAGCTCTGTGGGTATGGGGGGCACTGAAGCTTTCTTT. Translated: CASSSVGMGGTEAFF.